These 27 T cell receptor beta chains originate from one sample sequenced in a study of T-cell memory formation after mild COVID-19. In TCRdb, the 5' RACE reads were re-called with MiXCR into one record per CDR3 protein. The sample has roughly 50,000 distinct CDR3 sequences, 9% to 15% seen once; the top ten hold more than 20%. The sample comprised PBMCs or a T cell subset sorted from them (not recorded which). These receptors originate from a man younger than 35 who had mild COVID-19 (a few samples of this study predate the infection). Cell type and time point are not known.

The rearrangement links TRBV18 to TRBJ1-6; D perhaps matches TRBD1 (6 bases). Trimming cost V 2 bases and J 10 bases, with 12 bases left between them. CDR1 is KGHSH and CDR2 is LQKENI in the germline V gene. The CDR3 contains 14 residues. CDR3 amino acids: CASSPTGFDSPLHF. CDR3 coding DNA: TGTGCCAGCTCACCAACAGGGTTCGACTCACCCCTCCACTTT.

This clonotype came up a few times. V and J are TRBV9 and TRBJ2-5; the D gene is possibly TRBD2 (6 bases). The CDR3 covers 14 residues. Looked up from germline, CDR1 is SGDLS and CDR2 is YYNGEE. The V end was cut by 0 bases, the J end by 9 bases, with 15 bases between. CDR3 in amino acids: CASSVGGVQTAQYF. The CDR3 DNA reads TGTGCCAGCAGCGTAGGGGGGGTCCAGACGGCCCAGTACTTC.

The chain is built from TRBV6-5 and TRBJ2-2; TRBD2 aligns across 7 bases. Per the germline V gene, CDR1 is MNHEY and CDR2 is SVGAGI. CDR3 length equals 14 residues. The V gene end was trimmed by 6 bases and the J gene end by 5 bases; junction bases not matched to a gene: 6. The CDR3 coding sequence is TGTGCCAGCAGGAGGGGCGGGGGTACCGGGGAGCTGTTTTTT. Its protein is CASRRGGGTGELFF.

V is TRBV11-3 and J is TRBJ2-1; perhaps TRBD2 as D (7 bases). The CDR3 has 15 residues. Per germline, CDR1 SGHNT and CDR2 YENEEA. The V gene lost 4 bases and the J gene lost 4 bases, with 14 bases spanning the gap. CDR3 DNA sequence: TGTGCCAGCAGCTCGGGGGGCGGCCCTTACAATGAGCAGTTCTTC. This encodes CASSSGGGPYNEQFF. The variable domain in full, with the rest retrieved from reference TRBV11-3 and TRBJ2-1, is EAGVVQSPRYKIIEKKQPVAFWCNPISGHNTLYWYLQNLGQGPELLIRYENEEAVDDSQLPKDRFSAERLKGVDSTLKIQPAELGDSAVYLCASSSGGGPYNEQFFGPGTRLTVL.

This chain joins TRBV7-2 and TRBJ2-5; D gene ambiguous. Trimming cost V 3 bases and J 0 bases, with 8 bases left between them. The length of the CDR3 is 14 residues. Germline lookup yields CDR1 SGHTA and CDR2 FQGNSA. Here the CDR3 reads CASSLARNQETQYF. The CDR3 DNA sequence: TGTGCCAGCAGCTTGGCCAGGAACCAAGAGACCCAGTACTTC. The whole variable domain, remainder taken from reference TRBV7-2 and TRBJ2-5, is GAGVSQSPSNKVTEKGKDVELRCDPISGHTALYWYRQSLGQGLEFLIYFQGNSAPDKSGLPSDRFSAERTGGSVSTLTIQRTQQEDSAVYLCASSLARNQETQYFGPGTRLLVL.

This clonotype has at least ten counts. This chain connects TRBV15 to TRBJ2-5; 8 positions agree with TRBD1. The J segment lost 6 bases and the V segment lost 3 bases, leaving 6 bases of the junction unmatched. This CDR3 contains 14 residues. Germline V lookup: CDR1 LNHNV, CDR2 YYDKDF (reference sequence). CDR3 coding DNA: TGTGCCACCAGCAGGGAGACAGGGGCTCAGACCCAGTACTTC. Translation gives CATSRETGAQTQYF.

This chain links TRBV19 with TRBJ2-4; unclear D gene. The germline V gene encodes CDR1 LNHDA and CDR2 SQIVND (reference sequence). The CDR3 length is 13 residues. The V end was cut by 5 bases, the J end by 0 bases, with 5 bases between. CDR3 nucleotides: TGTGCCAGTAGTGACGGAGCCAAAAACATTCAGTACTTC. Its translation: CASSDGAKNIQYF.

This clonotype was seen repeatedly, ten times or more. The chain combines TRBV5-1 with TRBJ2-3, with 8 nucleotides matching TRBD1. Unmatched junction bases numbered 5, after V lost 4 bases and J lost 1 base. Germline assignment: CDR1 SGHRS and CDR2 YFSETQ. The CDR3 totals 15 residues. The CDR3 DNA is TGCGCCAGCAGCCCCCAGACAGGGGGCACAGATACGCAGTATTTT. Its protein product is CASSPQTGGTDTQYF. Together with reference TRBV5-1 and TRBJ2-3, the CDR3 gives the full variable domain: KAGVTQTPRYLIKTRGQQVTLSCSPISGHRSVSWYQQTPGQGLQFLFEYFSETQRNKGNFPGRFSGRQFSNSRSEMNVSTLELGDSALYLCASSPQTGGTDTQYFGPGTRLTVL.

The J gene is TRBJ2-7, the V gene TRBV7-8; D is undetermined. The CDR3 sequence is 15 residues long. The V gene's germline CDR1 is SGHVS and CDR2 FQNEAQ. V was pared by 1 base and J by 2 bases, with 12 bases between. CDR3 amino acids: CASSLVPGQAYEQYF. In nucleotides, the CDR3 is TGTGCCAGCAGCTTAGTCCCAGGTCAAGCCTACGAGCAGTACTTC.

This clonotype turned up a few times. The J gene is TRBJ1-4, the V gene TRBV11-2, with D unresolved. Germline lookup yields CDR1 SGHAT and CDR2 FQNNGV. The CDR3 extends over 12 amino acids. V was trimmed by 5 bases and J by 8 bases, leaving 9 bases between them. CDR3: CASSVGEEKLFF. The DNA of the CDR3 is TGTGCCAGCAGCGTAGGTGAGGAAAAACTGTTTTTT.

This clonotype was seen a handful of times. This CDR3 reads CASRLAGTDTQYF. The DNA for the CDR3 is TGTGCCAGCAGACTAGCGGGGACAGATACGCAGTATTTT. The chain employs TRBV12-3 or TRBV12-4 and TRBJ2-3; 10 bases are shared with TRBD2. The J segment lost 3 bases and the V segment lost 6 bases, leaving 0 bases of the junction unmatched. The CDR3 runs 13 residues.

The CDR3 DNA is TGCAGTGCTAGAGATCTAACAGAATATGGCTACACCTTC. Translation: CSARDLTEYGYTF. This chain connects TRBV20-1 to TRBJ1-2; no clear D gene. Germline V gene sequence: CDR1 DFQATT, CDR2 SNEGSKA (reference sequence). CDR3 length equals 13 residues. V was cut by 0 bases and J by 5 bases, with 10 bases left in between.

In its sample, this clonotype was seen many times. This sequence joins TRBV2 and TRBJ2-2; a weak D match, TRBD2 (6 bases). V lost 8 bases, J lost 3 bases, and 13 bases lay in between. CDR1 is SNHLY, CDR2 FYNNEI, per germline. The CDR3 runs 14 residues. DNA of the CDR3: TGTGCCAGCTGCAGGGACTGGGACACCGGGGAGCTGTTTTTT. Amino acids: CASCRDWDTGELFF.

The V gene is TRBV20-1, the J gene TRBJ2-3, with a possible D match to TRBD2 (7 bases). From germline, CDR1 is DFQATT and CDR2 SNEGSKA (reference sequence). The CDR3 loop spans 13 amino acids. V lost 8 bases to trimming and J lost 4 bases, with 16 bases between them. The CDR3 reads CSTEGGASDTQYF. In DNA, the CDR3 is TGCAGTACAGAGGGGGGGGCTTCAGATACGCAGTATTTT.

This clonotype was picked up many times. The chain uses TRBV12-3 or TRBV12-4 and TRBJ2-3; the match to TRBD1 covers 9 bases. This CDR3 is 16 amino acids long. J lost 0 bases, V lost 6 bases, and 7 bases had no gene match. CDR3 protein: CASSRRDRASTDTQYF. In nucleotides, the CDR3 is TGTGCCAGCAGCCGTCGGGACAGGGCCAGCACAGATACGCAGTATTTT.

The table lists this clonotype with many counts. This chain joins TRBV12-3 or TRBV12-4 and TRBJ2-1; 12 bases map to TRBD2. This CDR3 has 19 residues. Trimming took 3 bases from V and 1 from J; bases not matched to a gene: 10. CDR3 region: CASSFASGGVYYSYNEQFF. The CDR3 DNA reads as TGTGCCAGCAGTTTCGCTAGCGGGGGGGTATATTATTCCTACAATGAGCAGTTCTTC.

This clonotype was detected a few times. The chain links TRBV18 to TRBJ2-7; 7 positions match TRBD1. The J segment lost 0 bases and the V segment lost 4 bases, leaving 6 bases of the junction unmatched. The CDR3 consists of 15 residues. The germline CDR1 and CDR2 sequences are KGHSH and LQKENI. The CDR3 DNA reads TGTGCCAGCTCACGAGGACAGGTGGGCTCCTACGAGCAGTACGTC. Translating gives CASSRGQVGSYEQYV.

This CDR3 is CASSRAGTGEAPQHF. The DNA for the CDR3 is TGTGCCAGCAGCAGAGCGGGGACAGGGGAAGCGCCCCAGCATTTT. The chain uses TRBV6-2 or TRBV6-3 and TRBJ1-5, with 10 bases fitting TRBD1. V dropped 6 bases and J dropped 9; count of bases not matched to a gene: 11. Germline V gives CDR1 MNHEY, CDR2 SVGEGT. This CDR3 comprises 15 residues.

This sequence joins TRBV5-1 and TRBJ2-1; D is perhaps TRBD1 (7 bases). The CDR3 covers 17 residues. Germline values: CDR1 SGHRS, CDR2 YFSETQ. Deletions cut 4 bases from V and 0 bases from J, with 17 bases between. The CDR3 DNA reads as TGCGCCAGCAGCCTTCGACAGGGACTGAGCTCCTACAATGAGCAGTTCTTC. Protein sequence: CASSLRQGLSSYNEQFF. Full variable domain (rest looked up from reference TRBV5-1 and TRBJ2-1): KAGVTQTPRYLIKTRGQQVTLSCSPISGHRSVSWYQQTPGQGLQFLFEYFSETQRNKGNFPGRFSGRQFSNSRSEMNVSTLELGDSALYLCASSLRQGLSSYNEQFFGPGTRLTVL.

This clonotype appeared a few times. This chain links TRBV27 with TRBJ2-7; the match to TRBD2 covers 7 bases. The CDR3 runs to 19 residues. Germline CDR1 and CDR2: MNHEY and SMNVEV (reference sequence). After removal of 7 bases from V and 4 bases from J, the junction contained 25 bases not matched to a gene. Here the CDR3 reads CASTRSLLQRETPSYEQYV. The CDR3, as DNA: TGTGCCAGCACACGATCTCTCCTCCAGCGGGAAACGCCCTCTTACGAGCAGTACGTC.

This chain uses TRBV20-1 with TRBJ2-3; 9 bases agree with TRBD1. The V segment lost 4 bases and the J segment 2 bases; nucleotides outside the gene matches: 10. Germline CDR1 DFQATT, CDR2 SNEGSKA (reference sequence). This CDR3 comprises 16 residues. The CDR3 nucleotides read TGCAGTGCTAAACGAACAGGGGGCGGGCTCACAGATACGCAGTATTTT. Amino acids: CSAKRTGGGLTDTQYF.

This clonotype turned up a few times. The V gene is TRBV6-4, the J gene TRBJ2-3; maybe TRBD2 (5 bases). This CDR3 is built from 14 residues. Germline assignment: CDR1 MRHNA and CDR2 SNTAGT. Trimming left V 5 bases short and J 3 bases short, with 12 bases between. CDR3 bases: TGTGCCAGCAGTCTAGCTTCAGGAACAGATACGCAGTATTTT. Encoded protein: CASSLASGTDTQYF.

This clonotype was found a few times. V usage is TRBV5-1 and J usage is TRBJ2-1, with D perhaps matching TRBD1 or TRBD2 (5 bases each). CDR1 is SGHRS and CDR2 is YFSETQ in the germline V gene. The V end lost 2 bases, the J end lost 12 bases, and 15 bases lay between the germline ends. This CDR3 comprises 13 residues. CDR3 sequence (DNA): TGCGCCAGCAGCTTCCAGGACGGGGACGTGCAGTTCTTC. Its translation: CASSFQDGDVQFF.

This clonotype was observed a handful of times. J is TRBJ1-1 and V is TRBV7-9, with D perhaps TRBD1 (6 bases). Deletions cut 5 bases from V and 1 base from J, with 14 bases between. This CDR3 has 15 amino acids. Per germline, CDR1 SEHNR and CDR2 FQNEAQ (reference sequence). The CDR3 loop is CASSLQDSTNTEAFF. CDR3 DNA: TGTGCCAGCAGCCTGCAGGACAGCACGAACACTGAAGCTTTCTTT.

V is TRBV18 and J is TRBJ1-3; D not certain. Per the germline V gene, CDR1 is KGHSH and CDR2 is LQKENI. Trimming shortened V by 2 bases and J by 2 bases, and 10 bases separated the two germline ends. This CDR3 spans 15 amino acids. The CDR3 sequence: CASSPVTHPGNTIYF. CDR3 nucleotide sequence: TGTGCCAGCTCACCAGTGACGCATCCTGGAAACACCATATATTTT.

The chain has TRBV30 and TRBJ1-6; D perhaps matches TRBD1 (6 bases). V was cut by 0 bases and J by 6 bases, with 15 bases left in between. The CDR3 is 16 amino acids. Germline V gives CDR1 GTSNPN, CDR2 SVGIG (reference sequence). The CDR3 coding sequence is TGTGCCTGGAGTGTACGGGGGCGCCGGCCTAATTCACCCCTCCACTTT. Protein sequence: CAWSVRGRRPNSPLHF. Variable domain in full (rest from reference TRBV30 and TRBJ1-6): SQTIHQWPATLVQPVGSPLSLECTVEGTSNPNLYWYRQAAGRGLQLLFYSVGIGQISSEVPQNLSASRPQDRQFILSSKKLLLSDSGFYLCAWSVRGRRPNSPLHFGNGTRLTVT.

This rearrangement joins TRBV7-2 to TRBJ2-1, with 7 bases that match TRBD2. V shed 5 bases and J 9 bases; nucleotides not matched to a gene: 10. The CDR3 is 14 residues long. Germline CDR1 and CDR2: SGHTA and FQGNSA. The DNA for the CDR3 is TGTGCCAGCAGCCAGACTAGCTGGATCAGTGAGCAGTTCTTC. Translated: CASSQTSWISEQFF.